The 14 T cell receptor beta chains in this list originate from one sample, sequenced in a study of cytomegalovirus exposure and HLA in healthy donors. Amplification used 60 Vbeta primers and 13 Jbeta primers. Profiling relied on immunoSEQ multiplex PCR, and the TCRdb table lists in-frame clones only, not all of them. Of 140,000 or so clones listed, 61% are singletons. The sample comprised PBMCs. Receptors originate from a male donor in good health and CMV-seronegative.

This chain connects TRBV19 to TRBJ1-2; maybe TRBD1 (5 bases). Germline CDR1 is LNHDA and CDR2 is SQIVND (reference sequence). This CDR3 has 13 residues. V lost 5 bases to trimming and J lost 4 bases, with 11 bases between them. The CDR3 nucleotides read TGTGCCAGTAGTCCCGACAGAGGCTATGGCTACACCTTC. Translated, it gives CASSPDRGYGYTF.

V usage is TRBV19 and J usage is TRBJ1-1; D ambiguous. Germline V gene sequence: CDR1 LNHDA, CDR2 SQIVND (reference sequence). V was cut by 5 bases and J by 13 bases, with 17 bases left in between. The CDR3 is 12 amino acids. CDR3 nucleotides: TGTGCCAGTAGTGAGGTTGGGCGGAGGGATTTCTTT. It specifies CASSEVGRRDFF. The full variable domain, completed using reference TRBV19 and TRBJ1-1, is DGGITQSPKYLFRKEGQNVTLSCEQNLNHDAMYWYRQDPGQGLRLIYYSQIVNDFQKGDIAEGYSVSREKKESFPLTVTSAQKNPTAFYLCASSEVGRRDFFGQGTRLTVV.

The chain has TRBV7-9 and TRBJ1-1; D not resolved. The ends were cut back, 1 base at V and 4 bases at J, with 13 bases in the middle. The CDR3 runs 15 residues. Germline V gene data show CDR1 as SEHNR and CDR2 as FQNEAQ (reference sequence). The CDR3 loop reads CASSLVPTGSTEAFF. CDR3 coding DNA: TGTGCCAGCAGCTTAGTCCCCACGGGGAGCACTGAAGCTTTCTTT.

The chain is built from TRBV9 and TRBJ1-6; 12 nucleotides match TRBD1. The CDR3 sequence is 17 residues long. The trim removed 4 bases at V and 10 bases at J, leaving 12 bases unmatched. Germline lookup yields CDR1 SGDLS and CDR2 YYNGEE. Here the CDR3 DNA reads TGTGCCAGCAGCCTAAATCCGGGACAGGGGGCAAGATCACCCCTCCACTTT. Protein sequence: CASSLNPGQGARSPLHF.

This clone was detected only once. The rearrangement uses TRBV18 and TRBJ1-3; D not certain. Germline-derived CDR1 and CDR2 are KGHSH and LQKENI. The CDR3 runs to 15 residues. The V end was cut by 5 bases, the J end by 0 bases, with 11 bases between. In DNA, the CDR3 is TGTGCCAGCTCAGCCTCGGGATTCTCTGGAAACACCATATATTTT. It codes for CASSASGFSGNTIYF.

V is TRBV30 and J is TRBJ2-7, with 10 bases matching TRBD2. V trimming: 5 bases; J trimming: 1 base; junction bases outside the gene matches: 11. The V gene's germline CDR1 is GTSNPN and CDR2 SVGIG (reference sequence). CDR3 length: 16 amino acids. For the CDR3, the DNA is TGTGCCTGGTCCGGGGTTGGGACTAGCGTATCCTACGAGCAGTACTTC. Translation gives CAWSGVGTSVSYEQYF. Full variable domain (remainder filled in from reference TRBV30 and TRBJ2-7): SQTIHQWPATLVQPVGSPLSLECTVEGTSNPNLYWYRQAAGRGLQLLFYSVGIGQISSEVPQNLSASRPQDRQFILSSKKLLLSDSGFYLCAWSGVGTSVSYEQYFGPGTRLTVT.

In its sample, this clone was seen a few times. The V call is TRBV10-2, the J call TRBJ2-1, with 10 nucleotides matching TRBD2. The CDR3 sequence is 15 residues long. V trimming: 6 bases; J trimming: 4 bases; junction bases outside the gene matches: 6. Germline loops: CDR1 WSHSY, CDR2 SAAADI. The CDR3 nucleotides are TGCGCCAGCAGAGTAGCGGGGGGCCCGTACAATGAGCAGTTCTTC. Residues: CASRVAGGPYNEQFF.

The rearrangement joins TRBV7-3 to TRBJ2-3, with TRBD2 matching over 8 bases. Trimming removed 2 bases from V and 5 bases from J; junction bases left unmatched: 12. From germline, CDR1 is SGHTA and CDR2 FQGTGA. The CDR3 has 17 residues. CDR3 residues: CASSLSPRGGPIDTQYF. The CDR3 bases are TGTGCCAGCAGCTTATCACCACGGGGGGGCCCTATAGATACGCAGTATTTT.

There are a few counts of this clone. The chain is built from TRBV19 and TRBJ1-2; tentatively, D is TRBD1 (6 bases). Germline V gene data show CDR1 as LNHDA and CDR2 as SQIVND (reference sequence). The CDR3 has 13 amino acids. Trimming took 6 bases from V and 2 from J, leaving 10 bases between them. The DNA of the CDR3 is TGTGCCAGTAGACCCGGACAGAACTATGGCTACACCTTC. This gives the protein CASRPGQNYGYTF.

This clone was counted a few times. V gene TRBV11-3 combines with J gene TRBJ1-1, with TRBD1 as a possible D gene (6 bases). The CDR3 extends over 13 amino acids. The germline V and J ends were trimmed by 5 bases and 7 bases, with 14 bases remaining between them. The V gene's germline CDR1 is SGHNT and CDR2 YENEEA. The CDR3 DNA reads TGTGCCAGCAGCGGTGGACCCAGGGGTGAAGCTTTCTTT. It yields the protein CASSGGPRGEAFF.

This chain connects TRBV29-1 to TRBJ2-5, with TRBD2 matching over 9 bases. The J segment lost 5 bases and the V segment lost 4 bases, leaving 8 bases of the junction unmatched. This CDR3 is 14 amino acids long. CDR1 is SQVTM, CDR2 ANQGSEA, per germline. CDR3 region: CSVVLAGGWETQYF. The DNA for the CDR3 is TGCAGCGTTGTACTTGCGGGGGGGTGGGAGACCCAGTACTTC.

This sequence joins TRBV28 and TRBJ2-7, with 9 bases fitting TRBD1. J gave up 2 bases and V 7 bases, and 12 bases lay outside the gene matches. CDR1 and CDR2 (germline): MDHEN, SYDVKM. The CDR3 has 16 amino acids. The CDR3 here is CASNDPPGQGTYEQYF. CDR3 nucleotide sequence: TGTGCCAGCAACGACCCCCCGGGACAGGGCACCTACGAGCAGTACTTC.

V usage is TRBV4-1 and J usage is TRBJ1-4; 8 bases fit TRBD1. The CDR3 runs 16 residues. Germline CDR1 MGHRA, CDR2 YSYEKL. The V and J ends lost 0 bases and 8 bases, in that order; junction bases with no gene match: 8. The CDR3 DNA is TGCGCCAGCAGCCAAGATTGGGGACAGGCAGGGGAAAAACTGTTTTTT. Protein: CASSQDWGQAGEKLFF.

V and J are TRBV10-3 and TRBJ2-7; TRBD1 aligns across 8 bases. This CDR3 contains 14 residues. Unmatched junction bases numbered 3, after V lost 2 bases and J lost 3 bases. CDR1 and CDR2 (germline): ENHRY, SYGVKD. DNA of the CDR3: TGTGCCATCAGTGAGCAGGGGGCGGGCTACGAGCAGTACTTC. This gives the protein CAISEQGAGYEQYF.